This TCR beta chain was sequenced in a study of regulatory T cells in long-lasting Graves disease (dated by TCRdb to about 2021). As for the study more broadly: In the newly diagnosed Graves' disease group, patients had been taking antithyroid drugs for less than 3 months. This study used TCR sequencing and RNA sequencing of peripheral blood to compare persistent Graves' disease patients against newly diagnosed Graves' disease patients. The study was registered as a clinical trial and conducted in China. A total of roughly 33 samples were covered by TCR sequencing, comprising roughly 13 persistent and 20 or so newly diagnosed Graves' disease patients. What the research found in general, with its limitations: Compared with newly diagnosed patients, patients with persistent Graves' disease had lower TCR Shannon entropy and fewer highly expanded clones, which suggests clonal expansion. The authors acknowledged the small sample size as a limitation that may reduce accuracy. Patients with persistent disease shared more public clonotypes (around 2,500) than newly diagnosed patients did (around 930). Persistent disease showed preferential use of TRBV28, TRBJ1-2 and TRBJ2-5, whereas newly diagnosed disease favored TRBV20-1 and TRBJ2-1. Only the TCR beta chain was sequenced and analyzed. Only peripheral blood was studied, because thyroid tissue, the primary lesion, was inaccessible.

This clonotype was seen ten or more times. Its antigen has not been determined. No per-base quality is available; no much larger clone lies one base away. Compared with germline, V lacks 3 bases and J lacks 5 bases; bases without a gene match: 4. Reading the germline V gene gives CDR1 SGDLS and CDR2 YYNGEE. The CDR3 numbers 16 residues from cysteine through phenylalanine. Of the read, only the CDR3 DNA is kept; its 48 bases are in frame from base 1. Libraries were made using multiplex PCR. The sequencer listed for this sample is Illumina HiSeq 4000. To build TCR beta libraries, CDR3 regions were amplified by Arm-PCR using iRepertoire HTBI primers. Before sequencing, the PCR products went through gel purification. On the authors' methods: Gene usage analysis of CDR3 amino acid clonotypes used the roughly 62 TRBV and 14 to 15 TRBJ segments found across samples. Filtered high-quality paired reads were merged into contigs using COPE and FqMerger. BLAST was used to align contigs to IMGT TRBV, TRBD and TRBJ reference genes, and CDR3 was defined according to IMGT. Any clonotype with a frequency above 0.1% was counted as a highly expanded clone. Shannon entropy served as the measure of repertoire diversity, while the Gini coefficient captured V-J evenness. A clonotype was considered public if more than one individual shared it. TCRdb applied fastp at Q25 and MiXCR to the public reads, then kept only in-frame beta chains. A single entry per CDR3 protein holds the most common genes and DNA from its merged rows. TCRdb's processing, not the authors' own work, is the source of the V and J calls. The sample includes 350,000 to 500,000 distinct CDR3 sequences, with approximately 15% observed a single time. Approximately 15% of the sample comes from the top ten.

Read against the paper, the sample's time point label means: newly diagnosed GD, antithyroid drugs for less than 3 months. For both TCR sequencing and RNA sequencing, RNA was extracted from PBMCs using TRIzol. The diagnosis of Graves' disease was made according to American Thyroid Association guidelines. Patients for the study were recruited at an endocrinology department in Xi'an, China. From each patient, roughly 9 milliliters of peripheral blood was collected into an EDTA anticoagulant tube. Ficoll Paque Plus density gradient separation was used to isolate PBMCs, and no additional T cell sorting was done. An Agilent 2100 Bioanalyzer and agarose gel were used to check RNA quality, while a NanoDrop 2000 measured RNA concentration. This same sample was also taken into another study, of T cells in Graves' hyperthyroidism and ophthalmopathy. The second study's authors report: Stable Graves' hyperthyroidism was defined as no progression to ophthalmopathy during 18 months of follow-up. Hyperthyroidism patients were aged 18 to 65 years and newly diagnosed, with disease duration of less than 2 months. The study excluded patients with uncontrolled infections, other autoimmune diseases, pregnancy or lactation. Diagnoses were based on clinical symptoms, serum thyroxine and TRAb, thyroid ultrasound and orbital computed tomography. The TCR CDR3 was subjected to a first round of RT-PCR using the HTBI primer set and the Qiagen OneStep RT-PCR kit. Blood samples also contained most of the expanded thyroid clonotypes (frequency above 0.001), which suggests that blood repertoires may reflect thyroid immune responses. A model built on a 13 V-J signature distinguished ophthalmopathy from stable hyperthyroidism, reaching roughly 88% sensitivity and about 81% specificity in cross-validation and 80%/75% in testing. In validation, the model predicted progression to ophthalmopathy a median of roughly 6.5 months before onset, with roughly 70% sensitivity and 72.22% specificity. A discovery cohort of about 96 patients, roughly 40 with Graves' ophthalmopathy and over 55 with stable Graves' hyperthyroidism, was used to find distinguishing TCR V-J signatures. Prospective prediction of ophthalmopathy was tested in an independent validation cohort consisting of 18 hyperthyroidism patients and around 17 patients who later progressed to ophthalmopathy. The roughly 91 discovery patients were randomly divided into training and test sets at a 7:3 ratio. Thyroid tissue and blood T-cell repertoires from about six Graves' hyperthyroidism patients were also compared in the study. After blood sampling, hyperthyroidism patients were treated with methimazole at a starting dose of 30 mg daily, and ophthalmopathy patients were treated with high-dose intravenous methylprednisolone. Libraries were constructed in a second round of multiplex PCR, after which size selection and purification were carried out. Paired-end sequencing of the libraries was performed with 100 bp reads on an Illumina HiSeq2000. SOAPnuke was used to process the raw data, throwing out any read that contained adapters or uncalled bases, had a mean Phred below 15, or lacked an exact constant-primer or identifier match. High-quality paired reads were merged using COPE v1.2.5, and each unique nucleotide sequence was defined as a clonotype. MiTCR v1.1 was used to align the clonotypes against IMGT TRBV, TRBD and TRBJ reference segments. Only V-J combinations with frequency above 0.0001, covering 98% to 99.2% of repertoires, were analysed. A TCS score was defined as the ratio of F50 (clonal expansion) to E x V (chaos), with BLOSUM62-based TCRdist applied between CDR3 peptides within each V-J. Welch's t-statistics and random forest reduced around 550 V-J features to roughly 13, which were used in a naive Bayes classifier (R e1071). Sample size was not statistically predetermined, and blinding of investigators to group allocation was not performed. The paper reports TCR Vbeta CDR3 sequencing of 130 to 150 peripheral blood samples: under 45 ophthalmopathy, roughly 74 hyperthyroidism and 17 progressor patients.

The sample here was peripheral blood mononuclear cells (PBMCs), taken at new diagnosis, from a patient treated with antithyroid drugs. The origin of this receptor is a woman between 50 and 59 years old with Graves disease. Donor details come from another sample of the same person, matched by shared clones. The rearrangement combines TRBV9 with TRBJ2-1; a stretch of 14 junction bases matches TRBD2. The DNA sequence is TGTGCCAGCAGCGGAGGGACTAGCGGGAGAAACAATGAGCAGTTCTTC. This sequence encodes CASSGGTSGRNNEQFF.